This T cell receptor (beta chain) was obtained from a study of blood T cell repertoires in COVID-19. Study-level background: Donors in the United States, Italy and Spain gave samples during acute or convalescent COVID-19. Sample material is recorded as cDNA or gDNA derived from T cells, B-cell-depleted T cells, or PBMCs.

Losses at the gene ends were 2 bases for V and 7 bases for J; bases not matched to a gene: 6. The germline gives CDR1 SGHRS, CDR2 YFSETQ. The CDR3 spans 14 residues. Per the original methods: For nucleated cells, counts were estimated from reference gene primer amplification. Clones were sequenced by immunoSEQ multiplex PCR, and TCRdb holds only the in-frame ones, with some missing. D and trimming were read from the DNA, whereas the V and J calls and clone size are those reported in that table. The data hold 200,000 to 300,000 clones, with 81% observed a single time. Seattle-derived patients entered the study during active infection and were followed longitudinally.

The sequenced sample consisted of peripheral blood. This chain connects TRBV5-1 to TRBJ1-2; 9 bases match TRBD1. The source is a woman aged 80 or over with COVID-19, enrolled during active disease. The DNA of the CDR3 is TGCGCCAGCAGCTTCGTACAGGGGGCGGTTGGCTACACCTTC. Translating it yields CASSFVQGAVGYTF.